The clone carrying this T cell receptor beta chain was seen a handful of times. Its antigen is not identified. TCRdb analysed the RT-PCR reads with MiXCR anew, one entry per CDR3 protein. The sample records 490,000 or so distinct CDR3 sequences, approximately 7.6% being singletons. Germline-derived CDR1 and CDR2 are PRHDT and FYEKMQ (reference sequence). With 5 bases clipped from V and 5 bases from J, the junction kept 4 bases outside the gene matches. This CDR3 spans 14 amino acids. The data derive from a study of response to subunit inactivated influenza vaccine. Study-wide results and caveats: It was the authors' suggestion that each seasonal influenza vaccination recruits few new T cells.

V gene TRBV13 combines with J gene TRBJ2-1; 9 bases match TRBD1. The TCR was taken from a man between 50 and 75 years old who received an inactivated influenza vaccine. The sequencing here drew on PBMCs from blood, taken less than 30 months after vaccination. The CDR3 bases are TGTGCCAGCAGCAACCGGGACAGGGACAATGAGCAGTTCTTC. Amino acid sequence: CASSNRDRDNEQFF.